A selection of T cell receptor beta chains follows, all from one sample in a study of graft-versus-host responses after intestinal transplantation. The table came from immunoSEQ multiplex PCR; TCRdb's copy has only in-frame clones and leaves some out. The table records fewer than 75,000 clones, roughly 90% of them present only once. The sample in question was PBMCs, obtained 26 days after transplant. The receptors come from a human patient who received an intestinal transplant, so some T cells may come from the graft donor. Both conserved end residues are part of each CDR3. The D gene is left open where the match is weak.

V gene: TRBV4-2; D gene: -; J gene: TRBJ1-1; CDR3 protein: CASSQAGSEAFF
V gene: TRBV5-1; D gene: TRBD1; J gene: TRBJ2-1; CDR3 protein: CASSSGQGVNEQFF
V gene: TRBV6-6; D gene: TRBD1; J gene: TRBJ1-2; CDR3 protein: CASSPRTGRENYGYTF
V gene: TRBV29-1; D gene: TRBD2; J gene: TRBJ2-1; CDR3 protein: CSVNGLAGDSSYNEQFF
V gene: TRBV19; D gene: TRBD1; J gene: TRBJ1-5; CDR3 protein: CASEEQGSLSYSNQPQHF
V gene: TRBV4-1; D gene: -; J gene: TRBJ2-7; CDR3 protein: CASSQVYGSYEQYF
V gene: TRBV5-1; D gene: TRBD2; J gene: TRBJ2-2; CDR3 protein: CASSWTSGTGELFF
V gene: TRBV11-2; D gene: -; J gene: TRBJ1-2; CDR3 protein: CASSPSQVYYGYTF
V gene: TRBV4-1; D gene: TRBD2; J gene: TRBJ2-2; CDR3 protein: CASSPLAGKNTGELFF
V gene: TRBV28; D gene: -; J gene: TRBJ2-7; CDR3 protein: CASNRQISSYEQYF
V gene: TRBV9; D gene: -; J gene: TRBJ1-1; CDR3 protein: CASSDSGVDTEAFF
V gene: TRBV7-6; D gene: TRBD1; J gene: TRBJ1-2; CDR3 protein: CASSLAGGTGSYGYTF
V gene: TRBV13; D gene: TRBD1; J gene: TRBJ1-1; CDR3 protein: CASSLGGTGVEAFF
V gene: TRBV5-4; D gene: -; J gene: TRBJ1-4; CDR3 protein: CASSLHQGLLTNEKLFF
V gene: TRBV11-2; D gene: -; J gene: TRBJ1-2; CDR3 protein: CASSLGASRSNYGYTF
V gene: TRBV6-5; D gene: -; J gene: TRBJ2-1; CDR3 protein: CASSYDDPRTDNEQFF
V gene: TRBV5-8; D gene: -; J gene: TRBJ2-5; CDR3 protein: CASSSGDTTIGETQYF
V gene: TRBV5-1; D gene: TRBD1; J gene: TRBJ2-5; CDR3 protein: CASSLGPGTGGRETQYF
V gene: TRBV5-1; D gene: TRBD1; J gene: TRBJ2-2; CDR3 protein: CASSPDRGNGELFF
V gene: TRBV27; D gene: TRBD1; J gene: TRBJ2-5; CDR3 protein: CASSFTGELVERQETQYF
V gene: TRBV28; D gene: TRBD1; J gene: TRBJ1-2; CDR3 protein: CASRAGQGATNYGYTF
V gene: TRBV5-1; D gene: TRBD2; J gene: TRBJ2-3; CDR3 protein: CASSATLTSGFDTQYF